This T cell receptor (beta chain) was sequenced during a study of shared clonotypes between healthy human individuals (dated by TCRdb to 2020 to 2021). About the full investigation: The cohort included a few men and two women between 18 and 49 years of age. To increase sequencing depth and limit assay-specific biases, different laboratories used diverse techniques to prepare libraries and sequence TCR repertoires. Blood TCR repertoires of roughly 5 healthy adults were deeply sequenced to estimate repertoire size and the extent of clonotype sharing between individuals. Between about 0.94 and 8.9 billion PBMCs per donor were obtained by leukapheresis.

Spanning cysteine to phenylalanine, the CDR3 consists of 11 amino acids. Solely the CDR3 DNA is kept, with 33 bases framed from the first base. Based on the germline V gene (reference sequence), the CDR1 and CDR2 sequences are DFQATT and SNEGSKA. V and J are truncated by 6 bases and 2 bases respectively, leaving an intervening sequence of 6 bases. Using the deep immunoSEQ assay, TCR CDR3 regions were amplified from genomic DNA by multiplex PCR. Extracted genomic DNA from each cell subset was distributed evenly across all wells of several immunoSEQ 96-well plates, and each plate was treated as a replicate. For unsorted PBMC, around 290 ng of genomic DNA, equivalent to around 30,000 T cell genomes, went into each replicate PCR. Genomic DNA from unsorted PBMC was sequenced over ten immunoSEQ deep assay plates. Purified libraries were measured with a Qubit 3.0 fluorometer, size-checked on a Bioanalyzer 2100, and measured again with the KAPA Library Quantification kit. Each immunoSEQ 96-well plate was sequenced on its own single-read 150-cycle Illumina NextSeq 550 flow cell. The study's processing was this. The immunoSEQ output contained only junctional sequences without quality scores, so filtering could not match that applied to full-length reads. Sequences were annotated with PyIR, a Python wrapper for IgBLAST v1.9, using IMGT germline references to assign V/J genes and CDR3. Any read was removed if the V/J assignment was weak (E-value above 1e-6), the CDR3 was missing, or the read contained stop codons, out-of-frame junctions, or ambiguous translated residues. V3J clonotypes were defined as sequences sharing the same inferred V gene, J gene, and CDR3 amino acid sequence. To compute the percentage overlap between repertoires, the number of shared unique clonotypes was divided by the size of the smaller repertoire. Richness of each repertoire was evaluated using RTK rarefaction, the Chao1 estimator, and Recon v2.1 estimates of unobserved clonotypes. In its TCRdb copy, this immuneACCESS table keeps in-frame sequences only and misses some clones. Where compared with another copy, unresolved V genes explain less than half of these, and the others have no known cause. V and J calls and clone size are given by that table; D and trimming were obtained from the DNA. For this sample the table gives about 460,000 clones, of which around 77% were detected only once. The ten largest clonotypes hold approximately 12% of the sample.

Healthy HIV-negative adults with no recently reported acute infections or vaccinations were included as donors. Only Caucasian adults living in Nashville, Tennessee, USA were represented among the donors. For unsorted samples, 90 million or so PBMCs were counted and genomic DNA was extracted with the QIAamp DNA Blood Mini kit. After blood collection by leukapheresis, PBMCs were isolated using Ficoll-Histopaque density gradient centrifugation and then cryopreserved in the vapor phase of liquid nitrogen. This clone was seen repeatedly, ten times or more. The specificity of this receptor is unknown. Per-base quality was not reported, and no clone a single base away is much larger than it. Different DNA sequences within this sample yield the same CDR3. Study-wide conclusions, independent of this receptor: The genetic and exposure-history diversity represented was limited by the small number of donors. Sampling was limited to blood, and TCR repertoires in tissue likely differ from TCR repertoires in blood. Pairwise subsampling led to the expectation that sequencing depth would affect the degree of clonotype sharing among donors.

Specimen: PBMCs. The clonotype originates from a woman between 35 and 50 years old in good health. Some clones in this sample may be carry-over from other donors' samples. The sequence is built from TRBV20-1 and TRBJ2-3, with the D gene not confidently named. CDR3 reads: CSAGLTDTQYF. The sequenced DNA is TGCAGTGCCGGGCTCACAGATACGCAGTATTTT.